Below, 21 T cell receptor beta chains from the same sample are listed, as sequenced in a study of identical twins. MiXCR, applied by TCRdb to the 5' RACE reads, yields one record per CDR3 protein. The data contain 1.5 million to 2 million distinct CDR3 sequences, around 29% of them singletons. Sample: cord blood. The source of these receptors is a newborn girl in good health.

This chain joins TRBV20-1 and TRBJ1-3; TRBD1 is a possible D gene (5 bases). This CDR3 is built from 15 residues. V dropped 5 bases and J dropped 4 bases, with 18 bases sitting between them. Per germline, CDR1 DFQATT and CDR2 SNEGSKA (reference sequence). CDR3 sequence: CSASPPGTSGNTIYF. CDR3 in DNA: TGCAGTGCTTCTCCCCCCGGGACGAGCGGAAACACCATATATTTT.

This chain joins TRBV20-1 and TRBJ2-7; TRBD2 agrees at 12 bases. This CDR3 region has 15 residues. V lost 0 bases, J lost 3 bases, and 3 bases stayed unmatched. Germline assignment: CDR1 DFQATT and CDR2 SNEGSKA (reference sequence). CDR3 loop: CSARDLAGGLYEQYF. Here the CDR3 DNA reads TGCAGTGCTAGAGATCTAGCGGGGGGGCTCTACGAGCAGTACTTC.

This clonotype occurred a few times. V gene TRBV20-1 combines with J gene TRBJ1-5; 7 bases match TRBD1. Germline V lookup: CDR1 DFQATT, CDR2 SNEGSKA (reference sequence). The ends lost 3 bases at V and 3 bases at J; junction bases unmatched: 5. This CDR3 has 14 residues. CDR3: CSASTGQVNQPQHF. In DNA form, the CDR3 reads TGCAGTGCTAGTACCGGACAGGTCAATCAGCCCCAGCATTTT.

This clonotype came up a few times. The rearrangement links TRBV21-1 to TRBJ2-5; the table names TRBD1, a call not compared with the DNA. TRBV21-1 is given as a pseudogene. CDR3 length: 17 amino acids. The CDR3 DNA is TGTGCCAGCAGCAAAGTGGTGAAGAAGGGGGTTCGAGAGACCCAGTACTTC. It yields the protein CASSKVVKKGVRETQYF.

This clonotype was observed at least ten times. This chain links TRBV18 with TRBJ2-7; D might be TRBD1 (5 bases). The CDR3 totals 13 residues. The germline V and J ends were trimmed by 5 bases and 2 bases, with 10 bases remaining between them. Germline-derived CDR1 and CDR2 are KGHSH and LQKENI. The CDR3 region has the DNA TGTGCCAGCTCATTGCAGGACACCTACGAGCAGTACTTC. As protein: CASSLQDTYEQYF.

The chain employs TRBV20-1 and TRBJ2-3; no reliable D call. V lost 0 bases to trimming and J lost 5 bases, with 18 bases between them. The length of the CDR3 is 16 residues. The germline V gene has CDR1 DFQATT and CDR2 SNEGSKA (reference sequence). The CDR3 bases are TGCAGTGCTAGAGATTGGGCGGCTCCCATTGGAGATACGCAGTATTTT. It yields the protein CSARDWAAPIGDTQYF.

Only a few counts were recorded for this clonotype. The chain has TRBV4-2 and TRBJ1-1; D gene unclear. V lost 4 bases to trimming and J lost 7 bases, with 13 bases between them. Germline values: CDR1 LGHNA, CDR2 YNFKEQ. The CDR3 covers 13 residues. The CDR3 loop is CASSPMPQNEAFF. In nucleotides, the CDR3 is TGTGCCAGCAGCCCCATGCCGCAGAATGAAGCTTTCTTT.

This clonotype was seen a few times. The genes are TRBV10-3 and TRBJ2-3; 7 nucleotides align to TRBD1. The trim removed 6 bases at V and 6 bases at J, leaving 6 bases unmatched. The CDR3 sequence is 13 residues long. Germline V gene lookup returns CDR1 ENHRY and CDR2 SYGVKD. The CDR3 here is CAIRGSTGDTQYF. The CDR3 nucleotides are TGTGCCATCAGGGGATCGACAGGGGATACGCAGTATTTT.

To note about this clonotype: Being one base from a much bigger clone, this may be a read error. The chain couples TRBV5-1 to TRBJ1-2; 7 bases match TRBD1. The CDR3 runs to 14 residues. Germline V gene sequence: CDR1 SGHRS, CDR2 YFSETQ. With V trimmed by 3 bases and J by 6 bases, 8 bases remained unmatched. This chain's CDR3 is CASSSLRGGHGYTF. The CDR3 DNA reads as TGCGCCAGCAGCTCTCTCAGGGGGGGCCATGGCTACACCTTC.

This clonotype was observed a few times. The genes are TRBV20-1 and TRBJ2-1; TRBD2 matches 8 bases. The CDR3 is 13 residues long. Unmatched junction bases numbered 4, after V lost 6 bases and J lost 3 bases. From germline, CDR1 is DFQATT and CDR2 SNEGSKA (reference sequence). CDR3 nucleotides: TGCAGTGCCTATAGCGGGGACTACAATGAGCAGTTCTTC. It is translated as CSAYSGDYNEQFF.

There are a few counts of this clonotype. The chain has TRBV20-1 and TRBJ2-3, with D unclear. This CDR3 contains 12 residues. Looked up from germline, CDR1 is DFQATT and CDR2 is SNEGSKA (reference sequence). The V end lost 3 bases, the J end lost 6 bases, and 10 bases lay between the germline ends. CDR3 DNA: TGCAGTGCTAGCGTGGTTAGGGATACGCAGTATTTT. It yields the protein CSASVVRDTQYF.

V gene TRBV7-2 combines with J gene TRBJ2-7; perhaps TRBD2 as D (6 bases). Trimming cost V 3 bases and J 7 bases, with 19 bases left between them. Germline V gene data show CDR1 as SGHTA and CDR2 as FQGNSA. The CDR3 loop spans 15 amino acids. The CDR3 loop is CASSFFSGTYNEQYF. CDR3 bases: TGTGCCAGCAGCTTTTTTAGCGGTACCTACAATGAGCAGTACTTC.

J is TRBJ2-1 and V is TRBV20-1, with 10 nucleotides matching TRBD2. The CDR3 contains 16 residues. Per germline, CDR1 DFQATT and CDR2 SNEGSKA (reference sequence). The V gene end was trimmed by 2 bases and the J gene end by 13 bases; junction bases not matched to a gene: 17. CDR3 DNA: TGCAGTGCTAGACACCCATTGCCTAGCGGGGGCAAGACCCAGTTCTTC. Translating it yields CSARHPLPSGGKTQFF.

This rearrangement joins TRBV20-1 to TRBJ2-5; weak D call: TRBD2 (6 bases). CDR1 and CDR2 from the germline V gene are DFQATT and SNEGSKA (reference sequence). Trimming shortened V by 4 bases and J by 3 bases, and 12 bases separated the two germline ends. The CDR3 has 13 amino acids. The CDR3: CSATGTREETQYF. CDR3 coding DNA: TGCAGTGCTACAGGGACTCGGGAAGAGACCCAGTACTTC.

This clonotype was detected many times. The V call is TRBV12-3 or TRBV12-4, the J call TRBJ2-7, with 12 bases aligning to TRBD1. This CDR3 region has 14 residues. V shed 3 bases and J 5 bases; nucleotides not matched to a gene: 2. The CDR3 protein is CASSLGQGANEQYF. The CDR3, as DNA: TGTGCCAGCAGTTTGGGACAGGGGGCGAACGAGCAGTACTTC.

The genes are TRBV4-1 and TRBJ2-1, with no clear D. The germline CDR1 and CDR2 sequences are MGHRA and YSYEKL. V was shortened by 0 bases and J by 9 bases, with 9 bases between the two germline ends. This CDR3 spans 13 amino acids. CDR3 in DNA: TGCGCCAGCAGCCAAGATGTCGTAAGTGAGCAGTTCTTC. Translation gives CASSQDVVSEQFF.

In regard to this clonotype: This may come from a read error, since a much larger clone is one base off. The rearrangement links TRBV12-3 or TRBV12-4 to TRBJ2-4; TRBD1 aligns across 8 bases. V lost 8 bases, J lost 13 bases, and 19 bases stayed unmatched. CDR3 length: 15 residues. CDR3 DNA: TGTGCCAGCGGAAGGAGGACAGGGAAAGGGGATGAGCAGTACTTC. This encodes CASGRRTGKGDEQYF.

This clonotype was counted at least ten times. This rearrangement joins TRBV24-1 to TRBJ2-3; D tentatively reads TRBD1 or TRBD2 (5 bases each). V was trimmed by 8 bases and J by 4 bases, leaving 12 bases between them. CDR3 size: 13 residues. Germline values: CDR1 KGHDR, CDR2 SFDVKD. Here the CDR3 reads CATTQGPPDTQYF. The CDR3 nucleotides read TGTGCCACCACCCAGGGACCTCCAGATACGCAGTATTTT.

This clonotype was counted between two and nine times. The chain carries TRBV27 and TRBJ1-4; D is uncertain. V dropped 5 bases and J dropped 5 bases, with 12 bases sitting between them. The CDR3 loop spans 14 amino acids. Per germline, CDR1 MNHEY and CDR2 SMNVEV (reference sequence). This CDR3 is CASSPPGWNEKLFF. The CDR3 bases are TGTGCCAGCAGTCCCCCGGGGTGGAATGAAAAACTGTTTTTT.

This clonotype has at least ten counts. CDR3 amino acids: CASSDRVQPQHF. The CDR3 region has the DNA TGTGCCAGCAGTGACAGGGTTCAGCCCCAGCATTTT. This chain links TRBV12-3 or TRBV12-4 with TRBJ1-5; 7 bases agree with TRBD1. Trimming took 5 bases from V and 6 from J; bases not matched to a gene: 1. This CDR3 contains 12 residues.

The V and J genes are TRBV20-1 and TRBJ2-7; 11 bases are shared with TRBD2. This CDR3 has 16 residues. V was pared by 3 bases and J by 4 bases, with 11 bases of the junction left unmatched. Germline V lookup: CDR1 DFQATT, CDR2 SNEGSKA (reference sequence). CDR3 protein: CSARPLSASGRYEQYF. The CDR3 DNA reads as TGCAGTGCTAGGCCACTCAGCGCTAGCGGGAGGTACGAGCAGTACTTC.